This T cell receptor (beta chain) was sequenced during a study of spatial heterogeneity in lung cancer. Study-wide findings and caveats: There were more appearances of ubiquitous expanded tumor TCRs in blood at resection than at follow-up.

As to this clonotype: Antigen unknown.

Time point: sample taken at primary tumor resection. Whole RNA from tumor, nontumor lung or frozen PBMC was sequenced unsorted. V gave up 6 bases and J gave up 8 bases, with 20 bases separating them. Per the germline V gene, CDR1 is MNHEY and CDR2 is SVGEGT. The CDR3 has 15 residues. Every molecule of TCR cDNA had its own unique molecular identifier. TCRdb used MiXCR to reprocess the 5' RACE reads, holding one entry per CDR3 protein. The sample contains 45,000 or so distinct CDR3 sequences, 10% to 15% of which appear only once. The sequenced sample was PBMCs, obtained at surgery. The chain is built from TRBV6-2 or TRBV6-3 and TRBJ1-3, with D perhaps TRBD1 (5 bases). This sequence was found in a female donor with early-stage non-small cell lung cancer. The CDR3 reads CASSPDRQGADTIYF. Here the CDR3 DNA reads TGTGCCAGCAGCCCGGATCGACAAGGGGCGGACACCATATATTTT.